The 11 T cell receptor beta chains reported below all come from one sample, sequenced in a study of long-term antiretroviral therapy in people with HIV. Samples were assayed with immunoSEQ v3.0 at survey level. The assay was immunoSEQ multiplex PCR, and TCRdb's table has in-frame clones only and misses some. The repertoire holds 25,000 or so clones, with over 90% as singletons. This sample comprised unsorted PBMCs, obtained 6.2 years after starting antiretroviral therapy. The receptors originated from a man aged 35-49 years with HIV.

This chain joins TRBV10-2 and TRBJ1-1; D remains ambiguous. The CDR3 is made up of 11 amino acids. V lost 6 bases and J 3 bases, leaving 5 bases between the germline ends. In germline, CDR1 is WSHSY, CDR2 SAAADI. The CDR3 reads CASRRDTEAFF. CDR3 nucleotides: TGCGCCAGCAGACGGGACACTGAAGCTTTCTTT.

The V call is TRBV7-7, the J call TRBJ2-2; D might be TRBD2 (6 bases). The CDR3 runs to 15 residues. V was cut by 4 bases and J by 7 bases, with 16 bases left in between. Germline values: CDR1 SSHAT, CDR2 FNYEAQ (reference sequence). The CDR3 coding sequence is TGTGCCAGCAGCTCGCTGGGAGGAGCGGTCGGGGAGCTGTTTTTT. This translates into CASSSLGGAVGELFF.

The rearrangement joins TRBV19 to TRBJ2-7, with 8 nucleotides matching TRBD2. After removal of 5 bases from V and 6 bases from J, the junction contained 12 bases not matched to a gene. The CDR3 runs 15 residues. Looked up from germline, CDR1 is LNHDA and CDR2 is SQIVND (reference sequence). The chain's CDR3 is CASSGPGLVGVEQYF. The CDR3 DNA sequence: TGTGCCAGTAGTGGGCCGGGACTAGTTGGAGTCGAGCAGTACTTC. Complete variable domain (other parts from reference TRBV19 and TRBJ2-7): DGGITQSPKYLFRKEGQNVTLSCEQNLNHDAMYWYRQDPGQGLRLIYYSQIVNDFQKGDIAEGYSVSREKKESFPLTVTSAQKNPTAFYLCASSGPGLVGVEQYFGPGTRLTVT.

This chain links TRBV4-1 with TRBJ1-2; TRBD1 is a possible D gene (5 bases). This CDR3 contains 15 residues. V was trimmed by 1 base and J by 6 bases, leaving 15 bases between them. Germline-derived CDR1 and CDR2 are MGHRA and YSYEKL. CDR3 loop: CASSQGQFGQNGYTF. CDR3 bases: TGCGCCAGCAGCCAAGGACAGTTCGGGCAAAATGGCTACACCTTC.

This chain uses TRBV5-4 with TRBJ2-3; possibly TRBD2 for D (5 bases). Germline assignment: CDR1 SGHNT and CDR2 YYREEE (reference sequence). The CDR3 is 15 amino acids. Trimming stripped 4 bases from V and 3 bases from J, with 15 bases between. CDR3 in amino acids: CASSPLGRGTDTQYF. CDR3 DNA: TGTGCCAGCAGCCCCCTGGGGAGAGGGACAGATACGCAGTATTTT. The full variable domain, completed using reference TRBV5-4 and TRBJ2-3, is ETGVTQSPTHLIKTRGQQVTLRCSSQSGHNTVSWYQQALGQGPQFIFQYYREEENGRGNFPPRFSGLQFPNYSSELNVNALELDDSALYLCASSPLGRGTDTQYFGPGTRLTVL.

The chain links TRBV20-1 to TRBJ2-7; D unclear. Looked up from germline, CDR1 is DFQATT and CDR2 is SNEGSKA (reference sequence). The CDR3 covers 11 residues. V was trimmed by 6 bases and J by 4 bases, leaving 10 bases between them. The CDR3 sequence: CSAGSVYEQYF. As DNA, the CDR3 is TGCAGTGCGGGCAGTGTGTACGAGCAGTACTTC.

This clone was seen once. This sequence joins TRBV28 and TRBJ1-1; D is unresolved. The CDR3 is 11 amino acids. Germline loops: CDR1 MDHEN, CDR2 SYDVKM. Trimming took off 7 bases at V and 1 base at J, with 4 bases between the two ends. DNA for the CDR3: TGTGCCAGCATGGAGAACACTGAAGCTTTCTTT. Amino acids: CASMENTEAFF.

The rearrangement uses TRBV2 and TRBJ2-5, with D unclear. Germline V gene data show CDR1 as SNHLY and CDR2 as FYNNEI. V was pared by 6 bases and J by 5 bases, with 10 bases between. There are 12 residues in the CDR3. CDR3 bases: TGTGCCAGCAGGCCAGGCGCGGAGACCCAGTACTTC. Translation gives CASRPGAETQYF.

The rearrangement joins TRBV19 to TRBJ2-7; no definite D call. Germline loops: CDR1 LNHDA, CDR2 SQIVND (reference sequence). This CDR3 has 15 amino acids. V shed 6 bases and J shed 0 bases, with 15 bases lying between them. The CDR3 coding sequence is TGTGCCAGTAGCAGATCTGGCTCGGTCTCCTACGAGCAGTACTTC. It is translated as CASSRSGSVSYEQYF.

The chain recombines TRBV10-1 with TRBJ2-7; no clear D gene. Germline V gene sequence: CDR1 WNHNN, CDR2 SYGVQD (reference sequence). Trimming removed 0 bases from V and 4 bases from J, with 7 bases in between. The CDR3 contains 13 residues. The CDR3 bases are TGCGCCAGCAGTGAGTCGGGCGGTTACGAGCAGTACTTC. Translation gives CASSESGGYEQYF.

V is TRBV13 and J is TRBJ1-2; D uncertain. The CDR3 totals 15 residues. Trimming left V 0 bases short and J 6 bases short, with 14 bases between. Germline values: CDR1 PRHDT, CDR2 FYEKMQ (reference sequence). The CDR3 DNA follows: TGTGCCAGCAGCTTAGGGTCCGGCAGACAAGATGGCTACACCTTC. Amino acid sequence: CASSLGSGRQDGYTF.